This TCR beta chain was observed in a study of OX40 agonist ivuxolimab in advanced cancers. Across the whole study: One patient with hepatocellular carcinoma and two with cutaneous melanoma, three in all, had partial responses. Whole-study findings and limits: Clonal expansion was seen in CD4+ and CD8+ blood T cells by week 6 at 0.1 to 3.0 mg/kg.

A note on this clone: The antigen remains unidentified.

V was pared by 6 bases and J by 5 bases, with 6 bases of the junction left unmatched. From germline, CDR1 is SNHLY and CDR2 FYNNEI. The CDR3 is 14 residues long. Profiled with immunoSEQ multiplex PCR; TCRdb holds only in-frame clones, not every one. The data show about 38,000 clones, with over 60% seen just once and 7.5% to 10% held by the top ten. The clonotype was recovered from an adult with an advanced solid tumor such as melanoma, head and neck, liver or kidney cancer. Sequencing was performed on CD4+ or CD8+ T cells sorted from blood, taken in a trial of the OX40 agonist ivuxolimab. The rearrangement joins TRBV2 to TRBJ2-5, with 10 bases identical to TRBD1. Here the CDR3 reads CASRPGQGFETQYF. Written as DNA, the CDR3 is TGTGCCAGCAGGCCGGGACAGGGGTTCGAGACCCAGTACTTC.